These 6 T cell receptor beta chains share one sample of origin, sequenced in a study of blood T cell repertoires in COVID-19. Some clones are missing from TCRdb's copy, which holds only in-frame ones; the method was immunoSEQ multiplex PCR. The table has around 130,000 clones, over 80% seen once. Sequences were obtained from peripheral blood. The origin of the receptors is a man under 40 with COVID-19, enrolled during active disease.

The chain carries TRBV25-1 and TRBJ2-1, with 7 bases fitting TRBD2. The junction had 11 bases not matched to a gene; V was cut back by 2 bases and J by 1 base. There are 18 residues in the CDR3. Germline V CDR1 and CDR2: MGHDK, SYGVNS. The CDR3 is CASSEQAGRGLSYNEQFF. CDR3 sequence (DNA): TGTGCCAGCAGTGAACAAGCGGGAAGGGGTTTGTCCTACAATGAGCAGTTCTTC.

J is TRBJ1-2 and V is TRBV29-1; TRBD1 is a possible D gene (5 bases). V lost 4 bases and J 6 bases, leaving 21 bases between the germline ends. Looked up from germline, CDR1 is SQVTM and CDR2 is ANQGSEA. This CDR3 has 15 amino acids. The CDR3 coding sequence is TGCAGCGTTGGGGGGAGGCTCACAAGGTTGAATGGCTACACCTTC. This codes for CSVGGRLTRLNGYTF.

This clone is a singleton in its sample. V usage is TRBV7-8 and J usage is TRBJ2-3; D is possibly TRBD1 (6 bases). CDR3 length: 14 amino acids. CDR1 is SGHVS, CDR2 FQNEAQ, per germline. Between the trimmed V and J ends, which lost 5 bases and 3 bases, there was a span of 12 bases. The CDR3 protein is CASSVTGSTDTQYF. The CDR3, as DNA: TGTGCCAGCAGCGTGACAGGTTCAACAGATACGCAGTATTTT.

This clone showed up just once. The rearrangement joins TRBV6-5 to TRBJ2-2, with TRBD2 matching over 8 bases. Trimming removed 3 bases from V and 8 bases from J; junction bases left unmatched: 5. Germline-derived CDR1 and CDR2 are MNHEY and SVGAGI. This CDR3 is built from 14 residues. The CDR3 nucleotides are TGTGCCAGCAGTTATGTACCGGGAGGGGGGGAGCTGTTTTTT. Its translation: CASSYVPGGGELFF.

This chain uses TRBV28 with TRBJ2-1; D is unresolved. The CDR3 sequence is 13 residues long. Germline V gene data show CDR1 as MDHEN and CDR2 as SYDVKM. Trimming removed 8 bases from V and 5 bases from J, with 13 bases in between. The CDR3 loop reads CASRGRIDNEQFF. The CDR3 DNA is TGTGCCAGCCGCGGCCGGATTGACAATGAGCAGTTCTTC. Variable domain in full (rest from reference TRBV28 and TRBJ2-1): DVKVTQSSRYLVKRTGEKVFLECVQDMDHENMFWYRQDPGLGLRLIYFSYDVKMKEKGDIPEGYSVSREKKERFSLILESASTNQTSMYLCASRGRIDNEQFFGPGTRLTVL.

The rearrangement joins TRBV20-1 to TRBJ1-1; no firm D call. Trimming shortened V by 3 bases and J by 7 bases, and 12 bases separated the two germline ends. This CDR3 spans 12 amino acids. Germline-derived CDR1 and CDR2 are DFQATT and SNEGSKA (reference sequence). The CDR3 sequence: CSASNRAFEAFF. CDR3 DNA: TGCAGTGCTAGTAACCGAGCATTTGAAGCTTTCTTT.